This T cell receptor (beta chain) derives from a study of T cells expressing NK-cell markers. TCRdb reprocessed the 5' RACE reads and stores each CDR3 protein as one record, lacking DNA. The sample holds a few hundred thousand distinct CDR3 sequences. CDR1 is MNHEY and CDR2 is SVGAGI in the germline V gene. This CDR3 spans 13 amino acids. The sequencing sample was made of blood T cells: a sorted CD56 or NKG2C T cell subset, CD4+ or CD8+ T cells, or bulk PBMC T cells (not recorded which). The source is a man aged 18-75 years in good health. The chain carries TRBV6-5 and TRBJ2-5; absent DNA, TCRdb's TRBD1 call cannot be checked. CDR3 protein: CASSWTGPETQYF.